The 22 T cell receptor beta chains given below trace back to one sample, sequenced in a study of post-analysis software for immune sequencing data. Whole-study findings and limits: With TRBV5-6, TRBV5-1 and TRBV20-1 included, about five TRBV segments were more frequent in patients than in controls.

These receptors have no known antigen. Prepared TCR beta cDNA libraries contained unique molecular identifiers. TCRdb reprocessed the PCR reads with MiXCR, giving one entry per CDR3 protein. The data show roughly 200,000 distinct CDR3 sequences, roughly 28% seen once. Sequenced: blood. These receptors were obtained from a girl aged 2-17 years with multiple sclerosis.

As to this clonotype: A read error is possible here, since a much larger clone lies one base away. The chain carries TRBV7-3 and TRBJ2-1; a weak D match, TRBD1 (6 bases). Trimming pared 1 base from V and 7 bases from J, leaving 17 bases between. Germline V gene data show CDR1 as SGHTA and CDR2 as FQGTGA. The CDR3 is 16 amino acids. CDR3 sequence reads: CASSLNPSRGRNEQFF. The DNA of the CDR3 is TGTGCCAGCAGCTTAAACCCCAGCAGGGGCCGTAATGAGCAGTTCTTC.

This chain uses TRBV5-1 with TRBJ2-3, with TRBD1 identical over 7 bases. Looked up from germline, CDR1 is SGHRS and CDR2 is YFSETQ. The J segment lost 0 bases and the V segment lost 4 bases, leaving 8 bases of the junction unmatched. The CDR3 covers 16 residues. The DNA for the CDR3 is TGCGCCAGCAGCGTGCCCGGGACAGCTAGCACAGATACGCAGTATTTT. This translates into CASSVPGTASTDTQYF.

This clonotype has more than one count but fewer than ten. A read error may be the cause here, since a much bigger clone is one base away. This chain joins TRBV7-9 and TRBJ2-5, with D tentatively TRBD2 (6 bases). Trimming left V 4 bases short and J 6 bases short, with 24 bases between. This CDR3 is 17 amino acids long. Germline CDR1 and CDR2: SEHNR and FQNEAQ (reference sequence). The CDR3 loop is CASSSYIPPGTSQTQYF. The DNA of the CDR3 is TGTGCCAGCAGCTCATACATCCCCCCGGGAACTAGCCAGACCCAGTACTTC.

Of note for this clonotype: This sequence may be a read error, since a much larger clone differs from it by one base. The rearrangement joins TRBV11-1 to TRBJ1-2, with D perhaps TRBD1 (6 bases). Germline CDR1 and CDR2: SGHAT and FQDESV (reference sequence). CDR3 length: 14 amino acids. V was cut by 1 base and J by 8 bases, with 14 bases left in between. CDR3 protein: CASSLGRDKRGYTF. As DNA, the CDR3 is TGTGCCAGCAGCTTAGGCCGGGACAAGCGGGGCTACACCTTC.

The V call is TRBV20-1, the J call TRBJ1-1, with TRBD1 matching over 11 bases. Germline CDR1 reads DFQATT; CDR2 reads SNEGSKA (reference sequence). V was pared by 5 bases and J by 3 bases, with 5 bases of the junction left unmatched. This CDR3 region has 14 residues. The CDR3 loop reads CSALGQGGYTEAFF. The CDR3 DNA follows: TGCAGTGCTCTGGGACAGGGGGGGTACACTGAAGCTTTCTTT.

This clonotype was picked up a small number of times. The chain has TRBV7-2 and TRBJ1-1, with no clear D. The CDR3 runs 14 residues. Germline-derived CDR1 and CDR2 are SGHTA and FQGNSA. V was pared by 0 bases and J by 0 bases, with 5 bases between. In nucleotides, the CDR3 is TGTGCCAGCAGCTTAGCACTCGTGAACACTGAAGCTTTCTTT. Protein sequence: CASSLALVNTEAFF.

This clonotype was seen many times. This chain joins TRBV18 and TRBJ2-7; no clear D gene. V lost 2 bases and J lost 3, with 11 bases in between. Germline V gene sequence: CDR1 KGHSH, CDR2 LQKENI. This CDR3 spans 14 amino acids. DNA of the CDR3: TGTGCCAGCTCACCAGGTAGGCAGGACTACGAGCAGTACTTC. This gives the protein CASSPGRQDYEQYF.

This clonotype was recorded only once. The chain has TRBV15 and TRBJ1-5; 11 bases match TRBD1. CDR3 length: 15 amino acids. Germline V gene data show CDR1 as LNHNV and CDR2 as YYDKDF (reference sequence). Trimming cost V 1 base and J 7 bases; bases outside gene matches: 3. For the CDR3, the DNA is TGTGCCACCAGCAGAGTCGGACAGGGGGCCCAGCCCCAGCATTTT. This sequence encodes CATSRVGQGAQPQHF.

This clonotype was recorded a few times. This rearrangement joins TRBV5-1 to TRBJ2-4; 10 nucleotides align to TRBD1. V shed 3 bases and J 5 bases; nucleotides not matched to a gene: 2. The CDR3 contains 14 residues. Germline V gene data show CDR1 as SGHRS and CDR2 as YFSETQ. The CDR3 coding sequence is TGCGCCAGCAGCTCCGGACAGGGGGAAAACATTCAGTACTTC. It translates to CASSSGQGENIQYF.

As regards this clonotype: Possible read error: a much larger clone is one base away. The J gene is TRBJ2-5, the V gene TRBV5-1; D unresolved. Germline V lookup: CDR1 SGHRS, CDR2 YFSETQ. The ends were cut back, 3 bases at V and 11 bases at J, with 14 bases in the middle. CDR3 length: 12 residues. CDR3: CASSYQWGKQYF. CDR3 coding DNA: TGCGCCAGCAGCTACCAATGGGGAAAGCAGTACTTC.

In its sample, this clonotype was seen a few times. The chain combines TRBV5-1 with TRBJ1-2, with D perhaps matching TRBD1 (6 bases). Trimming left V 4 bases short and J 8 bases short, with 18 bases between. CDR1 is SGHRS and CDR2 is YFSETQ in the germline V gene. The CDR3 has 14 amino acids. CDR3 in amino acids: CASSDQGRGWGYTF. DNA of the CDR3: TGCGCCAGCAGCGATCAGGGCAGGGGATGGGGCTACACCTTC.

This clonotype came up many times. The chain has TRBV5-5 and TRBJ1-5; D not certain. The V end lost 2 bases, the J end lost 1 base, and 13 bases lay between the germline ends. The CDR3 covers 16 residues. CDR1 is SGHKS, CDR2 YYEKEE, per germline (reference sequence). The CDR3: CASSLGRGTSNQPQHF. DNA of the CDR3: TGTGCCAGCAGCTTAGGTCGAGGCACCAGCAATCAGCCCCAGCATTTT.

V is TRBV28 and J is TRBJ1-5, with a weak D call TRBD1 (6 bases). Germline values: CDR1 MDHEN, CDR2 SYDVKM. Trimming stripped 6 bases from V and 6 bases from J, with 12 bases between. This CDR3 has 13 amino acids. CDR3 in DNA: TGTGCCAGCAGCAACAGGGTTGGTCAGCCCCAGCATTTT. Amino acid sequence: CASSNRVGQPQHF.

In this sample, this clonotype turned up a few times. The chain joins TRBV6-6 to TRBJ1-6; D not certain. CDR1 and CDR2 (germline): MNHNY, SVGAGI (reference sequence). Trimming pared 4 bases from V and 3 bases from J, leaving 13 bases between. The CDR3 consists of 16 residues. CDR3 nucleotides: TGTGCCAGCAGTTCGAGTGGGGAGGGCTATAATTCACCCCTCCACTTT. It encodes CASSSSGEGYNSPLHF.

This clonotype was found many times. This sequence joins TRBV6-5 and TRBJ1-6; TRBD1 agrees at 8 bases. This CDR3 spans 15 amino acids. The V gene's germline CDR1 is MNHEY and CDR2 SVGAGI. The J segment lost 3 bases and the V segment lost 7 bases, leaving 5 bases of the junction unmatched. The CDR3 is CASTPGQGYNSPLHF. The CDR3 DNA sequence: TGTGCCAGCACCCCCGGACAGGGCTATAATTCACCCCTCCACTTT.

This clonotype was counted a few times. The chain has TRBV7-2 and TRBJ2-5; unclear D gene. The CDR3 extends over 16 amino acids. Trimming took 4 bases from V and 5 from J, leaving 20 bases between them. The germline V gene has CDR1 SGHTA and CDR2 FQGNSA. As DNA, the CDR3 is TGTGCCAGCAGCTCCGGCGGACGGGTGGAGAGGGAGACCCAGTACTTC. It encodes CASSSGGRVERETQYF.

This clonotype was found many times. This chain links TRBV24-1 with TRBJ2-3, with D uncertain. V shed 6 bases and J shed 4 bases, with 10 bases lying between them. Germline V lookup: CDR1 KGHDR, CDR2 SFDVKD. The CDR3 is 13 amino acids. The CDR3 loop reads CATSTADPDTQYF. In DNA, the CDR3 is TGTGCCACCAGTACGGCAGATCCAGATACGCAGTATTTT.

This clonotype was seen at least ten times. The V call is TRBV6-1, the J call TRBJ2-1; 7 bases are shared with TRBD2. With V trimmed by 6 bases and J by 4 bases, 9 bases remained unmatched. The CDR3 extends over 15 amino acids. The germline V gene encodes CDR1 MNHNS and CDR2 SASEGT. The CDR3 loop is CASRKTWEGYNEQFF. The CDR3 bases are TGTGCCAGCAGGAAAACATGGGAGGGTTACAATGAGCAGTTCTTC.

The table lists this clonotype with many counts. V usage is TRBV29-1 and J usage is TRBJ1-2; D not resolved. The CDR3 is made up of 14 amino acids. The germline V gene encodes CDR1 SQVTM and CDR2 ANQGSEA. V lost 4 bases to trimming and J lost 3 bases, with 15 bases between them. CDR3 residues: CSVVALHSDYGYTF. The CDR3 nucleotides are TGCAGCGTTGTGGCCCTACATTCCGACTATGGCTACACCTTC.

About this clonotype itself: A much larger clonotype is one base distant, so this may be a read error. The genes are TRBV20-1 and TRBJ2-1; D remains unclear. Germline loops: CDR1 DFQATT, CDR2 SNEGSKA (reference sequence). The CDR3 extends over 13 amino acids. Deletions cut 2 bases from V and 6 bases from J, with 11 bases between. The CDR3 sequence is CSARSPRGNEQFF. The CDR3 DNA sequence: TGCAGTGCTAGATCCCCTAGAGGCAATGAGCAGTTCTTC.

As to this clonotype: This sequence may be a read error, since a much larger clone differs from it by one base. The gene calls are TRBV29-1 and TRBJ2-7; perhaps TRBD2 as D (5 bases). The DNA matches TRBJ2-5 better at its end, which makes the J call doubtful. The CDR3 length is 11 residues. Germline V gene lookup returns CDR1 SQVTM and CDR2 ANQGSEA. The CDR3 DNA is TGCGGCGTTGAAGAGGGAGAGACCCAGTACTTC. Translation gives CGVEEGETQYF.

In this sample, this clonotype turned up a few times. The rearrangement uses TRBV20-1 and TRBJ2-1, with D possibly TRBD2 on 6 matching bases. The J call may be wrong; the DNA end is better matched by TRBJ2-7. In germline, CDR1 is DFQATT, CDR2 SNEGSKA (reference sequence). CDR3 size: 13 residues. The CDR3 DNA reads TGCAGTGCTAGGGGACTTCCCTACAATGAGCAGTACTTC. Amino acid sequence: CSARGLPYNEQYF.